These 11 T cell receptor beta chains came from one sample sequenced in a study of CD8+CD57+ T cells in acquired aplastic anemia (dated by TCRdb to the late 2010s). Sequencing used an Illumina HiSeq 2000. Profiling of TCR beta VDJ combinations and CDR3 sequences used genomic DNA as the template. TCRdb took the public reads, trimmed them with fastp at Q25, ran MiXCR for clone calling and kept in-frame beta chains. Every CDR3 protein is listed once, alongside the most common genes and DNA of its rows. This sample comprises approximately 270,000 distinct CDR3 sequences, 50% to 70% of them detected only once. Roughly 8% of the sample is taken by the ten largest. The sample consisted of sorted CD4+, CD8+, or CD8+CD57+ T cells (not recorded which) from PBMCs. The receptors here all came from a human donor with severe aplastic anemia or a healthy control (not recorded which).

This clonotype came up a few times. The gene calls are TRBV6-2 or TRBV6-3 and TRBJ1-5; no definite D call. Trimming cost V 2 bases and J 5 bases, with 16 bases left between them. Germline V lookup: CDR1 MNHEY, CDR2 SVGEGT. The CDR3 is made up of 16 amino acids. The CDR3 DNA sequence: TGTGCCAGCAGTTACATCGCCTTCCGGAGTTATCAGCCCCAGCATTTT. This sequence encodes CASSYIAFRSYQPQHF.

V gene TRBV24-1 combines with J gene TRBJ1-2; 10 positions agree with TRBD1. The CDR3 runs 16 residues. V lost 3 bases and J lost 9; bases outside the gene matches: 12. CDR1 and CDR2 from the germline V gene are KGHDR and SFDVKD. The CDR3, as DNA: TGTGCCACCAGTGATGGTGAGGGGACAGGGGACTCTAGCTACACCTTC. Translated: CATSDGEGTGDSSYTF.

The V call is TRBV20-1, the J call TRBJ2-3, with D perhaps matching TRBD2 (6 bases). CDR3 length: 14 residues. Germline V gene data show CDR1 as DFQATT and CDR2 as SNEGSKA (reference sequence). V was shortened by 6 bases and J by 1 base, with 14 bases between the two germline ends. The CDR3 DNA is TGCAGTGCCGCGGAGGGCCGGGGCACAGATACGCAGTATTTT. This translates into CSAAEGRGTDTQYF.

This clonotype was recorded many times. The rearrangement joins TRBV5-1 to TRBJ1-4; 10 nucleotides match TRBD1. The CDR3 covers 14 residues. V lost 4 bases and J lost 5; bases outside the gene matches: 2. The germline CDR1 and CDR2 sequences are SGHRS and YFSETQ. CDR3 sequence: CASSRGQGNEKLFF. CDR3 coding DNA: TGCGCCAGCAGCCGGGGACAGGGGAATGAAAAACTGTTTTTT.

V gene TRBV10-3 combines with J gene TRBJ2-7; TRBD1 is a possible D gene (6 bases). V lost 4 bases and J lost 6, with 19 bases in between. The CDR3 spans 15 residues. The germline V gene has CDR1 ENHRY and CDR2 SYGVKD. The CDR3 DNA reads as TGTGCCATCAGTGGTTCGACAGGTCGAAGAATCGAGCAGTACTTC. It encodes CAISGSTGRRIEQYF.

The V call is TRBV12-3 or TRBV12-4, the J call TRBJ1-4; the D gene is possibly TRBD1 (6 bases). V shed 7 bases and J shed 0 bases, with 12 bases lying between them. The CDR3 consists of 15 residues. CDR3: CASTQGTATNEKLFF. DNA of the CDR3: TGTGCCAGCACCCAGGGGACGGCAACTAATGAAAAACTGTTTTTT.

This clonotype was seen once. This chain connects TRBV12-3 or TRBV12-4 to TRBJ2-3; the D gene is possibly TRBD2 (6 bases). V dropped 5 bases and J dropped 10 bases, with 25 bases sitting between them. The CDR3 loop spans 16 amino acids. The CDR3 is CASSPRLDPLTTAQYF. The CDR3 bases are TGTGCCAGCAGTCCCCGACTAGATCCCCTTACTACAGCGCAGTATTTT.

The chain uses TRBV19 and TRBJ1-2; D not resolved. CDR3 length: 12 amino acids. V lost 7 bases to trimming and J lost 1 base, with 7 bases between them. Germline V lookup: CDR1 LNHDA, CDR2 SQIVND (reference sequence). The CDR3 DNA reads as TGTGCCAGTAATAGCCTTAACTATGGCTACACCTTC. Translation: CASNSLNYGYTF.

The chain couples TRBV9 to TRBJ2-1; D uncertain. Germline CDR1 and CDR2: SGDLS and YYNGEE. Trimming removed 0 bases from V and 8 bases from J, with 6 bases in between. This CDR3 comprises 12 residues. The CDR3 DNA follows: TGTGCCAGCAGCGTAGATTACTATGAGCAGTTCTTC. It yields the protein CASSVDYYEQFF.

This clonotype was seen at least ten times. Germline and junction disagree at one end, which may indicate a read error. This chain uses TRBV7-7 with TRBJ2-5; perhaps TRBD2 as D (6 bases). This CDR3 contains 15 residues. The germline V gene has CDR1 SSHAT and CDR2 FNYEAQ (reference sequence). The CDR3 loop reads CASSPGRRTKETQYF. For the CDR3, the DNA is TGTGCTAGCAGCCCTGGGCGACGGACTAAAGAGACCCAGTACTTC.

This clonotype was recorded at least ten times. The V gene is TRBV19, the J gene TRBJ1-5; no firm D call. Trimming cost V 7 bases and J 4 bases, with 14 bases left between them. CDR1 is LNHDA and CDR2 is SQIVND in the germline V gene (reference sequence). The CDR3 length is 14 residues. CDR3 region: CASTPVQWNQPQHF. The DNA of the CDR3 is TGTGCCAGTACCCCAGTGCAGTGGAATCAGCCCCAGCATTTT.